The 9 T cell receptor beta chains in this list originate from one sample, sequenced in a study of blood T cell repertoires in COVID-19. The table came from immunoSEQ multiplex PCR; TCRdb's copy has only in-frame clones and leaves some out. The data hold some 250,000 clones, with around 89% observed a single time. The material sequenced was peripheral blood. The receptors come from a middle-aged woman who had recovered from COVID-19.

This sequence joins TRBV5-6 and TRBJ2-5, with 8 bases aligning to TRBD2. The CDR3 length is 15 residues. Trimming took 1 base from V and 5 from J; bases not matched to a gene: 7. Germline V gene data show CDR1 as SGHDT and CDR2 as YYEEEE. The DNA of the CDR3 is TGTGCCAGCAGCTTGTGGGTAGCGGGACCCGAGACCCAGTACTTC. Protein product: CASSLWVAGPETQYF. Combining the CDR3 with reference TRBV5-6 and TRBJ2-5 gives the whole variable domain DAGVTQSPTHLIKTRGQQVTLRCSPKSGHDTVSWYQQALGQGPQFIFQYYEEEERQRGNFPDRFSGHQFPNYSSELNVNALLLGDSALYLCASSLWVAGPETQYFGPGTRLLVL.

The chain joins TRBV7-2 to TRBJ2-7; TRBD2 matches at 11 bases. Germline V gene sequence: CDR1 SGHTA, CDR2 FQGNSA. CDR3 size: 14 residues. The V gene end was trimmed by 1 base and the J gene end by 9 bases; junction bases not matched to a gene: 5. CDR3 in DNA: TGTGCCAGCAGCTTAGGCCGTAGCGGGAGGGGGCAGTACTTC. This translates into CASSLGRSGRGQYF.

This clone was seen more than once but under ten times. CDR3 in amino acids: CASSLTLHPQGGELFF. CDR3 coding DNA: TGTGCCAGCAGCTTGACTCTGCACCCTCAGGGCGGGGAGCTGTTTTTT. The rearrangement uses TRBV5-6 and TRBJ2-2, with D possibly TRBD1 on 5 matching bases. V lost 1 base and J lost 7, with 17 bases in between. CDR1 is SGHDT and CDR2 is YYEEEE in the germline V gene. The CDR3 is 16 residues long.

The chain links TRBV18 to TRBJ2-7, with 8 nucleotides matching TRBD1. The CDR3 consists of 13 residues. The V segment lost 0 bases and the J segment 6 bases; nucleotides outside the gene matches: 1. The germline gives CDR1 KGHSH, CDR2 LQKENI. The CDR3 reads CASSPPTGGEQYF. DNA for the CDR3: TGTGCCAGCTCACCACCAACAGGGGGCGAGCAGTACTTC.

This chain connects TRBV20-1 to TRBJ2-3; TRBD2 aligns across 10 bases. CDR1 is DFQATT and CDR2 is SNEGSKA in the germline V gene (reference sequence). This CDR3 is built from 14 residues. J gave up 2 bases and V 3 bases, and 2 bases lay outside the gene matches. The CDR3 DNA reads TGCAGTGCTAGTGGGACTAGCGTCACAGATACGCAGTATTTT. Residues: CSASGTSVTDTQYF.

V and J are TRBV7-2 and TRBJ2-5; a possible D gene is TRBD1 (6 bases). V was shortened by 0 bases and J by 6 bases, with 11 bases between the two germline ends. This CDR3 has 14 residues. Germline CDR1 and CDR2: SGHTA and FQGNSA. The CDR3 region has the DNA TGTGCCAGCAGCTTAGCCCAGGGGTGGAAGACCCAGTACTTC. The encoded protein is CASSLAQGWKTQYF. The variable domain in full, completed from reference TRBV7-2 and TRBJ2-5, reads GAGVSQSPSNKVTEKGKDVELRCDPISGHTALYWYRQSLGQGLEFLIYFQGNSAPDKSGLPSDRFSAERTGGSVSTLTIQRTQQEDSAVYLCASSLAQGWKTQYFGPGTRLLVL.

This clone was recorded at least ten times. The rearrangement uses TRBV5-6 and TRBJ1-3; 10 nucleotides align to TRBD1. Looked up from germline, CDR1 is SGHDT and CDR2 is YYEEEE. Trimming took 4 bases from V and 4 from J; bases not matched to a gene: 5. CDR3 length: 15 residues. CDR3 DNA sequence: TGTGCCAGCAGCATCGGGACAGGGGTCGGAAACACCATATATTTT. The encoded protein is CASSIGTGVGNTIYF.

The CDR3 loop is CASSSSGLGQPQHF. In DNA, the CDR3 is TGTGCCAGCAGCTCGTCGGGACTCGGTCAGCCCCAGCATTTT. The chain links TRBV11-3 to TRBJ1-5, with a possible D match to TRBD1 (5 bases). The V gene lost 4 bases and the J gene lost 6 bases, with 13 bases spanning the gap. Looked up from germline, CDR1 is SGHNT and CDR2 is YENEEA. The CDR3 consists of 14 residues.

In its sample, this clone was seen many times. V and J are TRBV4-2 and TRBJ1-2; D unresolved. CDR3 size: 15 residues. V lost 0 bases to trimming and J lost 4 bases, with 12 bases between them. From germline, CDR1 is LGHNA and CDR2 YNFKEQ. This chain's CDR3 is CASSQDAEGVYGYTF. The CDR3, as DNA: TGTGCCAGCAGCCAAGATGCGGAGGGAGTCTATGGCTACACCTTC.